Each of the 19 T cell receptor beta chains below was sequenced from the same sample in a study of cytomegalovirus exposure and HLA in healthy donors. 13 Jbeta primers and 60 Vbeta primers were used for the PCR. Only in-frame clones appear in the TCRdb table, and some are missing; sequencing was by immunoSEQ multiplex PCR. The sample has around 130,000 clones, about 79% seen once. The specimen was PBMCs. All receptors come from a man aged 18 to 35 in good health and CMV-seronegative.

This clone was seen more than once but under ten times. This chain links TRBV5-1 with TRBJ2-3, with 11 bases identical to TRBD2. The CDR3 spans 14 residues. Germline loops: CDR1 SGHRS, CDR2 YFSETQ. J gave up 4 bases and V 4 bases, and 2 bases lay outside the gene matches. The CDR3 bases are TGCGCCAGCAGCCTAGCGGGAGGCCCAGATACGCAGTATTTT. Translated: CASSLAGGPDTQYF.

The CDR3 sequence: CASSVVGGNTIYF. DNA of the CDR3: TGTGCCAGCAGCGTAGTCGGTGGAAACACCATATATTTT. J is TRBJ1-3 and V is TRBV9; unclear D gene. The germline gives CDR1 SGDLS, CDR2 YYNGEE. The CDR3 totals 13 residues. The V and J ends lost 0 bases and 3 bases respectively, with 4 bases between them. The full variable domain, in which reference TRBV9 and TRBJ1-3 provide the parts outside the CDR3, is DSGVTQTPKHLITATGQRVTLRCSPRSGDLSVYWYQQSLDQGLQFLIQYYNGEERAKGNILERFSAQQFPDLHSELNLSSLELGDSALYFCASSVVGGNTIYFGEGSWLTVV.

The table lists this clone with a count of one. The chain is built from TRBV21-1 and TRBJ2-3; the D call TRBD2 from the table was never checked on the DNA. TRBV21-1 is listed as a pseudogene. The CDR3 is 18 amino acids. This CDR3 is CASRRNPLAGVYTDTQYF. In nucleotides, the CDR3 is TGTGCCAGCAGAAGAAACCCACTAGCGGGAGTGTACACAGATACGCAGTATTTT.

The chain joins TRBV7-9 to TRBJ1-2; D might be TRBD1 (6 bases). CDR3 size: 15 residues. The V end was cut by 1 base, the J end by 4 bases, with 13 bases between. Germline V gene lookup returns CDR1 SEHNR and CDR2 FQNEAQ (reference sequence). CDR3 DNA: TGTGCCAGCAGCTTAGGGCAGGGGCATACCTATGGCTACACCTTC. It is translated as CASSLGQGHTYGYTF.

This clone was observed once. V and J are TRBV14 and TRBJ2-7; TRBD2 matches at 8 bases. In germline, CDR1 is SGHDN, CDR2 FVKESK. CDR3 size: 15 residues. J gave up 3 bases and V 1 base, and 5 bases lay outside the gene matches. The CDR3 DNA is TGTGCCAGCAGCCAAGGATTAGCGGGATTCTACGAGCAGTACGTC. It specifies CASSQGLAGFYEQYV.

Here the CDR3 DNA reads TGTGCCAGCAGCCCCGGGACAGGGGGCTCTGAAGCTTTCTTT. It codes for CASSPGTGGSEAFF. This rearrangement joins TRBV9 to TRBJ1-1; 12 nucleotides agree with TRBD1. The CDR3 has 14 residues. V lost 4 bases, J lost 6 bases, and 4 bases stayed unmatched. Germline CDR1 SGDLS, CDR2 YYNGEE.

This clone was detected only a few times. This chain links TRBV6-5 with TRBJ1-1; D perhaps matches TRBD1 (5 bases). V was cut by 4 bases and J by 5 bases, with 20 bases left in between. This CDR3 contains 16 residues. CDR1 and CDR2 from the germline V gene are MNHEY and SVGAGI. CDR3 in DNA: TGTGCCAGCAGTTTTGGGGGGACTCAGTGGAGGACTGAAGCTTTCTTT. It translates to CASSFGGTQWRTEAFF.

The genes are TRBV6-1 and TRBJ2-3; D call uncertain. V dropped 8 bases and J dropped 0 bases, with 15 bases sitting between them. This CDR3 has 15 residues. CDR1 and CDR2 (germline): MNHNS, SASEGT. The CDR3 DNA follows: TGTGCCAGCCACCGAGCGAGTACTAGCACAGATACGCAGTATTTT. Translated: CASHRASTSTDTQYF.

The J gene is TRBJ2-3, the V gene TRBV2; D ambiguous. The CDR3 length is 14 residues. The germline V gene encodes CDR1 SNHLY and CDR2 FYNNEI. The V end lost 6 bases, the J end lost 0 bases, and 10 bases lay between the germline ends. CDR3 in amino acids: CASRAVLSTDTQYF. Here the CDR3 DNA reads TGTGCCAGCAGGGCAGTGTTAAGCACAGATACGCAGTATTTT. Full variable domain (missing parts from reference TRBV2 and TRBJ2-3): EPEVTQTPSHQVTQMGQEVILRCVPISNHLYFYWYRQILGQKVEFLVSFYNNEISEKSEIFDDQFSVERPDGSNFTLKIRSTKLEDSAMYFCASRAVLSTDTQYFGPGTRLTVL.

V and J are TRBV4-1 and TRBJ2-1; 13 nucleotides align to TRBD2. Unmatched junction bases numbered 4, after V lost 4 bases and J lost 7 bases. Per the germline V gene, CDR1 is MGHRA and CDR2 is YSYEKL. CDR3 size: 15 residues. CDR3 DNA sequence: TGCGCCAGCAGCCCAGGACTAGCGGGAGTAAATGAGCAGTTCTTC. It yields the protein CASSPGLAGVNEQFF.

V and J are TRBV6-5 and TRBJ1-1; tentative D call: TRBD1 (5 bases). The germline V gene encodes CDR1 MNHEY and CDR2 SVGAGI. The ends were cut back, 2 bases at V and 7 bases at J, with 14 bases in the middle. There are 14 residues in the CDR3. CDR3 region: CASSYGGSLNEAFF. CDR3 sequence (DNA): TGTGCCAGCAGTTACGGGGGGTCCCTAAATGAAGCTTTCTTT.

This rearrangement joins TRBV23-1 to TRBJ1-5; D call uncertain. TRBV23-1 is placed among ORFs of uncertain function. This CDR3 contains 13 residues. Trimming stripped 2 bases from V and 9 bases from J, with 11 bases between. CDR3 sequence reads: CASSQLTPRPQHF. The CDR3 nucleotides read TGCGCCAGCAGTCAACTCACACCCAGGCCCCAGCATTTT.

J is TRBJ2-2 and V is TRBV7-2, with 13 bases aligning to TRBD2. CDR1 and CDR2 from the germline V gene are SGHTA and FQGNSA. V shed 3 bases, J shed 4 bases, and the junction held 5 bases outside the gene matches. This CDR3 contains 17 residues. The CDR3 coding sequence is TGTGCCAGCAGCTTGGGGGGACTAGCGGGGATCACCGGGGAGCTGTTTTTT. Its protein is CASSLGGLAGITGELFF.

The chain combines TRBV13 with TRBJ2-7, with D possibly TRBD2 on 6 matching bases. Germline V CDR1 and CDR2: PRHDT, FYEKMQ (reference sequence). CDR3 length: 18 amino acids. Trimming removed 2 bases at V and 7 bases at J, with 27 bases between. This CDR3 reads CASSLYRLEGTVLTEQYF. CDR3 coding DNA: TGTGCCAGCAGCTTATACCGGTTGGAGGGGACCGTCCTAACTGAGCAGTACTTC.

The chain is built from TRBV6-1 and TRBJ2-7, with D uncertain. Between the trimmed V and J ends, which lost 6 bases and 1 base, there was a span of 10 bases. The CDR3 sequence is 13 residues long. Germline V gene data show CDR1 as MNHNS and CDR2 as SASEGT. DNA of the CDR3: TGTGCCAGCAGCTCACCGGTGTCCTACGAGCAGTACTTC. This codes for CASSSPVSYEQYF.

The chain is built from TRBV4-3 and TRBJ2-2; D unclear. Trimming took 0 bases from V and 5 from J, leaving 25 bases between them. The germline V gene encodes CDR1 LGHNA and CDR2 YSLEER. The CDR3 is 20 amino acids. CDR3 residues: CASSQDLPGMNTIGTGELFF. The CDR3 coding sequence is TGCGCCAGCAGCCAAGATCTTCCCGGAATGAACACTATTGGGACCGGGGAGCTGTTTTTT.

This sequence joins TRBV5-6 and TRBJ2-1, with 10 bases aligning to TRBD2. The CDR3 runs 18 residues. Trimming removed 0 bases from V and 0 bases from J; junction bases left unmatched: 6. CDR1 SGHDT and CDR2 YYEEEE come from the germline V gene. The DNA of the CDR3 is TGTGCCAGCAGCTTGGCCCGGGCTAGCGGGAGCTCCTACAATGAGCAGTTCTTC. Translating it yields CASSLARASGSSYNEQFF.

This chain uses TRBV16 with TRBJ1-2; 7 bases line up with TRBD1. CDR1 KGHSY and CDR2 FQNENV come from the germline V gene. There are 16 residues in the CDR3. V was pared by 2 bases and J by 8 bases, with 14 bases of the junction left unmatched. CDR3 sequence (DNA): TGTGCCAGCAGCCAAAATCAAATGGAGGGGGCGAGGGGCTACACCTTC. As protein: CASSQNQMEGARGYTF.

The CDR3 DNA is TGTGCCAGCAGCCCGCGGCTAGTAACTGAAGCTTTCTTT. Protein: CASSPRLVTEAFF. V is TRBV7-2 and J is TRBJ1-1; D remains unclear. Trimming pared 5 bases from V and 5 bases from J, leaving 12 bases between. The CDR3 covers 13 residues. Germline CDR1 reads SGHTA; CDR2 reads FQGNSA.